This TCR beta chain was sequenced for a study of shared clonotypes between healthy human individuals. The wider study: A donor's plate count was three for CD4 naive and three for CD4 memory; CD8 naive had two and CD8 memory one. General study points: Non-shared clonotypes displayed generation probabilities falling below those of clonotypes present in all four donors.

In the naive CD8 group, cells lacked CD45RO and were positively selected for CCR7, so terminally differentiated effector memory CD45RA+ cells were left out. Participating donors were healthy, HIV-negative adults free of recent acute infections or vaccinations. The repertoire was sequenced with immunoSEQ multiplex PCR; TCRdb's copy has only in-frame clones and lacks some. The table shows 1.5 million to 2.5 million clones, with about 94% occurring only once. With regard to this clone: Its antigen is unknown.

The receptor comes from a young man in good health. The sample comprised naive CD8+ T cells sorted from blood.

The CDR3 reads CASSGRLAGDLWDEQFF. The CDR3, as DNA: TGCGCCAGCAGTGGGAGACTAGCGGGAGATCTATGGGATGAGCAGTTCTTC. The rearrangement joins TRBV10-1 to TRBJ2-1; the match to TRBD2 covers 12 bases. V lost 4 bases, J lost 8 bases, and 12 bases stayed unmatched. The CDR3 length is 17 residues. CDR1 is WNHNN, CDR2 SYGVQD, per germline (reference sequence).